A single count supports the clone carrying this TCR beta chain. The sample belongs to a study of blood T cell repertoires in COVID-19. About the study: The samples span acute and convalescent COVID-19 from the United States, Italy and Spain. In each case, the material was cDNA or gDNA derived from T cells, B-cell-depleted T cells, or PBMCs.

Followed over time, Seattle patients had been enrolled while infection was active. Authors' data handling: Counts of nucleated cells, estimated from reference gene primer amplification, were obtained. TCRdb's copy holds only in-frame clones and misses some; the assay was immunoSEQ multiplex PCR. V and J calls and clone size are as listed in that table; D and trimming were resolved from the DNA. The profile shows over 130,000 clones, around 90% of them singletons. Trimming took 4 bases from V and 6 from J, leaving 19 bases between them. The CDR3 is made up of 16 amino acids. Germline assignment: CDR1 MGHRA and CDR2 YSYEKL.

Sequencing was carried out using peripheral blood. This TCR was recovered from a human donor with COVID-19, enrolled during active disease. The donor label of this sample is uncertain. This rearrangement joins TRBV4-1 to TRBJ2-1; unclear D gene. The CDR3 nucleotides read TGCGCCAGCAGCCCTATAGTCCAATCTTATGCCAATGAGCAGTTCTTC. Protein sequence: CASSPIVQSYANEQFF.